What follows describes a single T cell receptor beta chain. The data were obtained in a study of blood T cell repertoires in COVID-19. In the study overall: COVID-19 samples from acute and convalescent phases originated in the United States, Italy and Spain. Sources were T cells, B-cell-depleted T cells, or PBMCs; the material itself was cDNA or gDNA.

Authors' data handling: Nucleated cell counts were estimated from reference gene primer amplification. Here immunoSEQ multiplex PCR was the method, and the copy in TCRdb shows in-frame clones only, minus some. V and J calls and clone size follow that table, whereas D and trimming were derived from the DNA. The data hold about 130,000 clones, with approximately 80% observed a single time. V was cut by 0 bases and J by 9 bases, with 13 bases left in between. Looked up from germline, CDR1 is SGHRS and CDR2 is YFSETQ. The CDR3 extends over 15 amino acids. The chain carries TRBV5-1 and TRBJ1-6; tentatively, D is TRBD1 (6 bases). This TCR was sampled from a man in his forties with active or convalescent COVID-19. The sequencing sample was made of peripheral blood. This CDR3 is CASSLDTGRGSPLHF. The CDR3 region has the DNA TGCGCCAGCAGCTTGGATACAGGGAGAGGTTCACCCCTCCACTTT.